Shown below are 28 T cell receptor beta chains from a single sample sequenced in a study of blood T cell repertoires in COVID-19. Profiling relied on immunoSEQ multiplex PCR, and the TCRdb table lists in-frame clones only, not all of them. The sample has 150,000 to 200,000 clones; around four fifths are singletons. The material sequenced was peripheral blood. These receptors all stem from a human donor in a cohort sampled during active COVID-19.

This chain connects TRBV18 to TRBJ1-4; 8 positions match TRBD1. V gave up 3 bases and J gave up 4 bases; unmatched junction bases: 4. The CDR3 has 15 residues. Germline V lookup: CDR1 KGHSH, CDR2 LQKENI. The CDR3 region is CASSPQGAVNEKLFF. CDR3 DNA sequence: TGTGCCAGCTCACCTCAGGGGGCTGTTAATGAAAAACTGTTTTTT.

The chain carries TRBV6-2 or TRBV6-3 and TRBJ1-1; no clear D gene. Germline V gene data show CDR1 as MNHEY and CDR2 as SVGEGT. Trimming stripped 2 bases from V and 0 bases from J, with 4 bases between. The length of the CDR3 is 13 residues. CDR3 DNA sequence: TGTGCCAGCAGTTACAGCGTGAACACTGAAGCTTTCTTT. Its translation is CASSYSVNTEAFF.

This chain connects TRBV11-2 to TRBJ2-5, with a possible D match to TRBD1 (6 bases). The germline V gene has CDR1 SGHAT and CDR2 FQNNGV. The CDR3 runs to 14 residues. Trimming took 3 bases from V and 5 from J, leaving 13 bases between them. CDR3 in DNA: TGTGCCAGCAGCTTGCGGGCCAGGGGTGAGACCCAGTACTTC. Protein product: CASSLRARGETQYF.

V usage is TRBV6-4 and J usage is TRBJ2-1; 10 nucleotides align to TRBD2. The CDR3 totals 15 residues. J was trimmed by 7 bases and V by 8 bases; bases with no gene match: 11. Germline V gene sequence: CDR1 MRHNA, CDR2 SNTAGT. The CDR3 DNA sequence: TGTGCCAGCCAGGACAGCGGGAGGGCAGGGAATGAGCAGTTCTTC. It specifies CASQDSGRAGNEQFF.

CDR3 in amino acids: CASSPGEGYGYTF. The CDR3 bases are TGTGCCAGCAGCCCGGGGGAGGGCTATGGCTACACCTTC. The chain employs TRBV9 and TRBJ1-2; TRBD1 is a possible D gene (5 bases). CDR1 is SGDLS, CDR2 YYNGEE, per germline. The CDR3 runs 13 residues. V was trimmed by 4 bases and J by 4 bases, leaving 11 bases between them.

Only one count was recorded for this clone. This rearrangement joins TRBV27 to TRBJ2-7, with 9 bases identical to TRBD1. The J segment lost 2 bases and the V segment lost 10 bases, leaving 12 bases of the junction unmatched. CDR3 length: 15 amino acids. Germline V gives CDR1 MNHEY, CDR2 SMNVEV (reference sequence). The CDR3 DNA reads as TGTGCCATAGCGGCCGGGACAGGGCTCACCTACGAGCAGTACTTC. Protein sequence: CAIAAGTGLTYEQYF.

The CDR3 nucleotides are TGTGCCAGCAGCTTACAACAGATATCAAACACAGATACGCAGTATTTT. Encoded protein: CASSLQQISNTDTQYF. The chain carries TRBV11-2 and TRBJ2-3; D ambiguous. Germline loops: CDR1 SGHAT, CDR2 FQNNGV. Trimming left V 2 bases short and J 2 bases short, with 14 bases between. This CDR3 has 16 residues.

This chain joins TRBV6-1 and TRBJ1-1; perhaps TRBD1 as D (5 bases). The V and J ends lost 7 bases and 1 base respectively, with 10 bases between them. The CDR3 is 13 amino acids. Germline V gives CDR1 MNHNS, CDR2 SASEGT. CDR3 residues: CASIWGQNTEAFF. DNA for the CDR3: TGTGCCAGCATTTGGGGCCAGAACACTGAAGCTTTCTTT.

The rearrangement links TRBV3-1 (or the pseudogene TRBV3-2) to TRBJ1-2; D is undetermined. Per germline, CDR1 LGHDT and CDR2 YNNKEL (reference sequence). The ends were cut back, 1 base at V and 4 bases at J, with 7 bases in the middle. CDR3 length: 13 amino acids. CDR3 in amino acids: CASSQAEGYGYTF. CDR3 nucleotide sequence: TGTGCCAGCAGCCAAGCTGAGGGCTATGGCTACACCTTC.

V and J are TRBV18 and TRBJ1-4; the match to TRBD1 covers 9 bases. This CDR3 region has 16 residues. Losses at the gene ends were 6 bases for V and 4 bases for J; bases not matched to a gene: 9. The germline V gene has CDR1 KGHSH and CDR2 LQKENI. CDR3 in DNA: TGTGCCAGCTCGCCCAACACAGGGGGCGGTAATGAAAAACTGTTTTTT. This translates into CASSPNTGGGNEKLFF.

The chain couples TRBV28 to TRBJ1-6; 7 positions match TRBD1. This CDR3 has 14 amino acids. CDR1 and CDR2 (germline): MDHEN, SYDVKM. After removal of 8 bases from V and 14 bases from J, the junction contained 15 bases not matched to a gene. CDR3: CASHSPGGNWALHF. The CDR3 DNA reads TGTGCCAGCCACTCTCCAGGGGGTAATTGGGCCCTCCACTTT.

This clone was counted only a few times. The DNA of the CDR3 is TGCGCCAGCAGCCAAGGCCAGGGCGAAGTCTATGGCTACACCTTC. It specifies CASSQGQGEVYGYTF. This rearrangement joins TRBV4-1 to TRBJ1-2; maybe TRBD1 (5 bases). The CDR3 covers 15 residues. V lost 1 base to trimming and J lost 4 bases, with 13 bases between them. The V gene's germline CDR1 is MGHRA and CDR2 YSYEKL.

V is TRBV24-1 and J is TRBJ1-2; D not certain. This CDR3 contains 13 residues. Germline CDR1 reads KGHDR; CDR2 reads SFDVKD. Trimming removed 5 bases at V and 5 bases at J, with 11 bases between. CDR3 residues: CATSGGAVYGYTF. CDR3 sequence (DNA): TGTGCCACCAGTGGTGGCGCGGTTTATGGCTACACCTTC.

V gene TRBV3-1 (or the pseudogene TRBV3-2) combines with J gene TRBJ2-3; 8 positions agree with TRBD2. CDR1 is LGHDT, CDR2 YNNKEL, per germline (reference sequence). Trimming removed 6 bases from V and 4 bases from J; junction bases left unmatched: 12. The CDR3 runs to 16 residues. CDR3 coding DNA: TGTGCCAGCAGGGAAACTAGCGGTAGGAGCGCAGATACGCAGTATTTT. Its protein product is CASRETSGRSADTQYF.

The chain combines TRBV16 with TRBJ1-1; D unclear. The CDR3 sequence is 12 residues long. V lost 4 bases to trimming and J lost 5 bases, with 8 bases between them. Looked up from germline, CDR1 is KGHSY and CDR2 is FQNENV. This CDR3 reads CASSLLRTEAFF. CDR3 DNA sequence: TGTGCCAGCAGCCTCCTCAGGACTGAAGCTTTCTTT.

The chain uses TRBV7-9 and TRBJ2-7; 9 nucleotides align to TRBD1. The V gene end was trimmed by 4 bases and the J gene end by 2 bases; junction bases not matched to a gene: 9. The CDR3 covers 16 residues. From germline, CDR1 is SEHNR and CDR2 FQNEAQ (reference sequence). Here the CDR3 DNA reads TGTGCCAGCAGCTCAGGACAGGGGACCCCTGCCTACGAGCAGTACTTC. It translates to CASSSGQGTPAYEQYF.

This rearrangement joins TRBV6-2 or TRBV6-3 to TRBJ2-3; 7 nucleotides line up with TRBD2. V lost 5 bases, J lost 1 base, and 6 bases stayed unmatched. Germline-derived CDR1 and CDR2 are MNHEY and SVGEGT. This CDR3 has 15 residues. The CDR3 loop reads CASSPLSGGTDTQYF. CDR3 nucleotide sequence: TGTGCCAGCAGTCCCCTGAGCGGGGGCACAGATACGCAGTATTTT.

This clone was seen once. This rearrangement joins TRBV7-3 to TRBJ2-5; maybe TRBD2 (5 bases). V was shortened by 5 bases and J by 5 bases, with 9 bases between the two germline ends. CDR3 size: 12 residues. Germline V lookup: CDR1 SGHTA, CDR2 FQGTGA. The CDR3, as DNA: TGTGCCAGCAGCGAGGGCCGGGAGACCCAGTACTTC. This sequence encodes CASSEGRETQYF. Using reference TRBV7-3 and TRBJ2-5 for the parts outside the CDR3, the full variable domain is GAGVSQTPSNKVTEKGKYVELRCDPISGHTALYWYRQSLGQGPEFLIYFQGTGAADDSGLPNDRFFAVRPEGSVSTLKIQRTERGDSAVYLCASSEGRETQYFGPGTRLLVL.

This rearrangement joins TRBV4-3 to TRBJ1-2, with 7 nucleotides matching TRBD1. The V gene's germline CDR1 is LGHNA and CDR2 YSLEER. The ends lost 1 base at V and 7 bases at J; junction bases unmatched: 0. The CDR3 length is 12 residues. CDR3 protein: CASSQGQGGYTF. The CDR3 nucleotides are TGCGCCAGCAGCCAAGGACAGGGTGGCTACACCTTC.

The V gene is TRBV19, the J gene TRBJ1-1, with D maybe TRBD1 (6 bases). The CDR3 totals 13 residues. CDR1 is LNHDA, CDR2 SQIVND, per germline (reference sequence). With 6 bases removed from V and 1 base from J, the gap between germline ends came to 9 bases. This CDR3 reads CASRQGRNTEAFF. The CDR3 DNA sequence: TGTGCCAGTAGACAGGGAAGGAACACTGAAGCTTTCTTT.

This rearrangement joins TRBV12-3 or TRBV12-4 to TRBJ2-7, with D possibly being TRBD2 (6 bases). V was trimmed by 8 bases and J by 3 bases, leaving 11 bases between them. The CDR3 runs 12 residues. The CDR3 coding sequence is TGTGCCAGCTCTAGCGCCTACTACGAGCAGTACTTC. Its protein is CASSSAYYEQYF.

This clone turned up a few times. V gene TRBV19 combines with J gene TRBJ1-5, with D uncertain. The CDR3 length is 14 residues. The V end was cut by 8 bases, the J end by 11 bases, with 22 bases between. CDR1 and CDR2 (germline): LNHDA, SQIVND (reference sequence). Here the CDR3 reads CASSDLGPQSAQHF. The CDR3 DNA follows: TGTGCCAGTTCGGACTTAGGGCCCCAATCAGCCCAGCATTTT.

V usage is TRBV6-5 and J usage is TRBJ1-1; 9 bases match TRBD1. This CDR3 has 14 residues. The germline CDR1 and CDR2 sequences are MNHEY and SVGAGI. Unmatched junction bases numbered 4, after V lost 6 bases and J lost 2 bases. CDR3 in DNA: TGTGCCAGCAGAAACAGGGGGCCTAACACTGAAGCTTTCTTT. Translation gives CASRNRGPNTEAFF.

This clone appeared many times. V usage is TRBV7-9 and J usage is TRBJ2-7, with D possibly matching TRBD1 (6 bases). The CDR3 extends over 15 amino acids. The germline gives CDR1 SEHNR, CDR2 FQNEAQ (reference sequence). V dropped 5 bases and J dropped 7 bases, with 21 bases sitting between them. The CDR3 DNA is TGTGCCAGCAGCAGGGCCGGGACACGTACCCAAGAGCAGTACTTC. This translates into CASSRAGTRTQEQYF.

The chain has TRBV28 and TRBJ2-5, with D maybe TRBD2 (5 bases). The CDR3 sequence is 15 residues long. Looked up from germline, CDR1 is MDHEN and CDR2 is SYDVKM. V lost 6 bases and J lost 3, with 17 bases in between. The DNA for the CDR3 is TGTGCCAGCAGCCCCGAAAGGGAGAACAAAGAGACCCAGTACTTC. It is translated as CASSPERENKETQYF.

This chain links TRBV10-3 with TRBJ2-7; a possible D gene is TRBD1 (5 bases). Trimming shortened V by 8 bases and J by 3 bases, and 17 bases separated the two germline ends. The CDR3 extends over 14 amino acids. Germline CDR1 is ENHRY and CDR2 is SYGVKD. The CDR3 DNA follows: TGTGCCATCGATAAAGGACAAGGTAACTACGAGCAGTACTTC. This encodes CAIDKGQGNYEQYF.

The chain recombines TRBV7-3 with TRBJ2-7; 9 bases agree with TRBD2. The germline gives CDR1 SGHTA, CDR2 FQGTGA. Trimming at V came to 1 base and at J to 2 bases, leaving 3 bases not matched to a gene. CDR3 size: 15 residues. The CDR3 sequence: CASSLNAGGAYEQYF. The DNA of the CDR3 is TGTGCCAGCAGCTTAAATGCGGGAGGGGCCTACGAGCAGTACTTC.

The V gene is TRBV19, the J gene TRBJ2-1, with 10 bases aligning to TRBD2. Trimming removed 2 bases from V and 12 bases from J; junction bases left unmatched: 13. Germline V CDR1 and CDR2: LNHDA, SQIVND (reference sequence). The CDR3 runs 16 residues. CDR3 sequence reads: CASSIFSAGGERAQFF. CDR3 nucleotides: TGTGCCAGTAGTATATTTTCAGCGGGGGGGGAACGAGCGCAGTTCTTC.